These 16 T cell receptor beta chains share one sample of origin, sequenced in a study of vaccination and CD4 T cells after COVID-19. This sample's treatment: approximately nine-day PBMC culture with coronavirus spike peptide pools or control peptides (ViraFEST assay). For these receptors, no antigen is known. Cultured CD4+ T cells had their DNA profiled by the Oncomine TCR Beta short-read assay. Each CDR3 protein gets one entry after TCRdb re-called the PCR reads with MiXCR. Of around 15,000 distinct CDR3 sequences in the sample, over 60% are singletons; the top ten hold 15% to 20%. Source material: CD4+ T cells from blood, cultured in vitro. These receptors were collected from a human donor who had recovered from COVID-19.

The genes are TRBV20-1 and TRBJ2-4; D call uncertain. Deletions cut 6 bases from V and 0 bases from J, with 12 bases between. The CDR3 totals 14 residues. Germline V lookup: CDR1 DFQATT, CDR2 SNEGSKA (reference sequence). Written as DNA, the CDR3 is TGCAGTGCGAGACATAATCTAGCCAAAAACATTCAGTACTTC. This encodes CSARHNLAKNIQYF.

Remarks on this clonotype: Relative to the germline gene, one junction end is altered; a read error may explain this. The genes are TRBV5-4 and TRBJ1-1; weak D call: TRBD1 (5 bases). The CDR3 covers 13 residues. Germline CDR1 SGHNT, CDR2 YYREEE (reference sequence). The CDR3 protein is CASRLGPESEAFF. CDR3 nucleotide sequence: TGTGCCAGCAGGTTGGGACCGGAATCTGAAGCTTTCTTT.

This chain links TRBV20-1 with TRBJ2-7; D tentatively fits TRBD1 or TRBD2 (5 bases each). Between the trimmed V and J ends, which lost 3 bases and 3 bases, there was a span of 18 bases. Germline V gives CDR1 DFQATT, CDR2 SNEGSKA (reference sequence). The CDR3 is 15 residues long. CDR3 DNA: TGCAGTGCTAGGACAGAACCTCGGAGGAGCTACGAGCAGTACTTC. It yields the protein CSARTEPRRSYEQYF.

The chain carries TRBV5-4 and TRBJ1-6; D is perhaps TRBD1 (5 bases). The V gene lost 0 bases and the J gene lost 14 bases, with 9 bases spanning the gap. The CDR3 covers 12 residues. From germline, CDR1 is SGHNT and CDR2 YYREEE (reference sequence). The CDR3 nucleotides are TGTGCCAGCAGCTTGGGTGGGGCATCCCTCCACTTT. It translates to CASSLGGASLHF.

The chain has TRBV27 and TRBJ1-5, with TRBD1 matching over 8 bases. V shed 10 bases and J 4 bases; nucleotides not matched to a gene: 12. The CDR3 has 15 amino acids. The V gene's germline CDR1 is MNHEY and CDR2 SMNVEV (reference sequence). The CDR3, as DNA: TGTGCCACCTCCAACGGCAGGGGGCCTAATCAGCCCCAGCATTTT. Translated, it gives CATSNGRGPNQPQHF.

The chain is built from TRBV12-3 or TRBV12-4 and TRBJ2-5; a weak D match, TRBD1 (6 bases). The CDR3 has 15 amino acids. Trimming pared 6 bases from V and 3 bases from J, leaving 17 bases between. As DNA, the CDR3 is TGTGCCAGCAGCCACCACGCGACAGGCAAAGAGACCCAGTACTTC. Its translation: CASSHHATGKETQYF.

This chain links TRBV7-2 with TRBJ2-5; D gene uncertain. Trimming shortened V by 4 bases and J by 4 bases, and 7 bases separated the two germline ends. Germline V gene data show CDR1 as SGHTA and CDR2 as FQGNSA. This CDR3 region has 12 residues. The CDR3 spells CASSSPGETQYF. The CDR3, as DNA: TGTGCCAGCAGCTCACCTGGAGAGACCCAGTACTTC. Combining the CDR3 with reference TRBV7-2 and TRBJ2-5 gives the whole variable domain GAGVSQSPSNKVTEKGKDVELRCDPISGHTALYWYRQSLGQGLEFLIYFQGNSAPDKSGLPSDRFSAERTGGSVSTLTIQRTQQEDSAVYLCASSSPGETQYFGPGTRLLVL.

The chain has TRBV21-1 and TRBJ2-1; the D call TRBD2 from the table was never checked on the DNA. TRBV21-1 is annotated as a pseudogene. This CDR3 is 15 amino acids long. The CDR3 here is CASSSLGLAYNEQFF. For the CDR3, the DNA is TGTGCCAGCAGTTCATTGGGACTAGCCTACAATGAGCAGTTCTTC.

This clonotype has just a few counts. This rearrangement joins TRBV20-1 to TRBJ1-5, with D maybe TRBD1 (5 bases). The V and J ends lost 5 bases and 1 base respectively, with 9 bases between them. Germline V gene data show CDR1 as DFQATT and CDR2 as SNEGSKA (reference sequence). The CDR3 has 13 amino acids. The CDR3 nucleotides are TGCAGTGCTCGGGACTGGAGCAATCAGCCCCAGCATTTT. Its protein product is CSARDWSNQPQHF.

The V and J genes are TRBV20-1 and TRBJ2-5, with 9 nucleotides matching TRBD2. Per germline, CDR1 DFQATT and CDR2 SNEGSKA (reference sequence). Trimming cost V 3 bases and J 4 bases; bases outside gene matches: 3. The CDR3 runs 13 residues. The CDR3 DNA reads TGCAGTGCTAGGGGGACTAGCCCAGAGACCCAGTACTTC. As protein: CSARGTSPETQYF.

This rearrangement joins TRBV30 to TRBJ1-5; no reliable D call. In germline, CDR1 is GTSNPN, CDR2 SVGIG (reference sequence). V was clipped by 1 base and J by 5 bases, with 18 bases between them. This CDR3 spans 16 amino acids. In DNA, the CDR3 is TGTGCCTGGAGTGGAAGGGTACTACTCGGAGATCAGCCCCAGCATTTT. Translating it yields CAWSGRVLLGDQPQHF.

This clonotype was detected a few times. The CDR3 protein is CASSYSGSRRYGYTF. Here the CDR3 DNA reads TGTGCCAGCAGTTACTCAGGTTCCAGGCGCTATGGCTACACCTTC. The chain uses TRBV6-2 or TRBV6-3 and TRBJ1-2, with D hard to call. V lost 0 bases and J lost 4, with 12 bases in between. The CDR3 is 15 residues long. CDR1 is MNHEY, CDR2 SVGEGT, per germline.

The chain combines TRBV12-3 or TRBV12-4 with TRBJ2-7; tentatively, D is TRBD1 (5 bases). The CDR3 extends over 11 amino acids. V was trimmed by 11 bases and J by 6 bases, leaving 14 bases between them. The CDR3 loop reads CADQQGAEQYF. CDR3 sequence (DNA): TGTGCCGACCAGCAAGGGGCCGAGCAGTACTTC.

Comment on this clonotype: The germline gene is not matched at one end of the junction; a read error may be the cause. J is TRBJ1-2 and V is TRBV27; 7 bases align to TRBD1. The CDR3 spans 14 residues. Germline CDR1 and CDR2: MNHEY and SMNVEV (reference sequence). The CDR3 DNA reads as TGTGTCAGCAGTGTGCCGGGACAGCCCTATGGCTACACCTTC. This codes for CVSSVPGQPYGYTF.

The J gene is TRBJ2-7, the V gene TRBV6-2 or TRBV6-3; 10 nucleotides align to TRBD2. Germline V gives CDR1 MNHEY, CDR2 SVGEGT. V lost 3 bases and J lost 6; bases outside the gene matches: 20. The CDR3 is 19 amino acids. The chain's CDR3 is CASSYSPGRSSGRTVEQYF. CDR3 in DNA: TGTGCCAGCAGTTATTCCCCGGGCCGAAGTAGCGGGAGGACCGTCGAGCAGTACTTC.

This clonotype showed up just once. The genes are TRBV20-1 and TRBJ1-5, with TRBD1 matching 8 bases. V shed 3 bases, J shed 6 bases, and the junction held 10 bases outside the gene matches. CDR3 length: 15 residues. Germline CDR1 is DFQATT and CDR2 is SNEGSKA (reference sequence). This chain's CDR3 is CSARILTGAGQPQHF. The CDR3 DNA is TGCAGTGCTAGGATTTTGACAGGGGCGGGTCAGCCCCAGCATTTT.